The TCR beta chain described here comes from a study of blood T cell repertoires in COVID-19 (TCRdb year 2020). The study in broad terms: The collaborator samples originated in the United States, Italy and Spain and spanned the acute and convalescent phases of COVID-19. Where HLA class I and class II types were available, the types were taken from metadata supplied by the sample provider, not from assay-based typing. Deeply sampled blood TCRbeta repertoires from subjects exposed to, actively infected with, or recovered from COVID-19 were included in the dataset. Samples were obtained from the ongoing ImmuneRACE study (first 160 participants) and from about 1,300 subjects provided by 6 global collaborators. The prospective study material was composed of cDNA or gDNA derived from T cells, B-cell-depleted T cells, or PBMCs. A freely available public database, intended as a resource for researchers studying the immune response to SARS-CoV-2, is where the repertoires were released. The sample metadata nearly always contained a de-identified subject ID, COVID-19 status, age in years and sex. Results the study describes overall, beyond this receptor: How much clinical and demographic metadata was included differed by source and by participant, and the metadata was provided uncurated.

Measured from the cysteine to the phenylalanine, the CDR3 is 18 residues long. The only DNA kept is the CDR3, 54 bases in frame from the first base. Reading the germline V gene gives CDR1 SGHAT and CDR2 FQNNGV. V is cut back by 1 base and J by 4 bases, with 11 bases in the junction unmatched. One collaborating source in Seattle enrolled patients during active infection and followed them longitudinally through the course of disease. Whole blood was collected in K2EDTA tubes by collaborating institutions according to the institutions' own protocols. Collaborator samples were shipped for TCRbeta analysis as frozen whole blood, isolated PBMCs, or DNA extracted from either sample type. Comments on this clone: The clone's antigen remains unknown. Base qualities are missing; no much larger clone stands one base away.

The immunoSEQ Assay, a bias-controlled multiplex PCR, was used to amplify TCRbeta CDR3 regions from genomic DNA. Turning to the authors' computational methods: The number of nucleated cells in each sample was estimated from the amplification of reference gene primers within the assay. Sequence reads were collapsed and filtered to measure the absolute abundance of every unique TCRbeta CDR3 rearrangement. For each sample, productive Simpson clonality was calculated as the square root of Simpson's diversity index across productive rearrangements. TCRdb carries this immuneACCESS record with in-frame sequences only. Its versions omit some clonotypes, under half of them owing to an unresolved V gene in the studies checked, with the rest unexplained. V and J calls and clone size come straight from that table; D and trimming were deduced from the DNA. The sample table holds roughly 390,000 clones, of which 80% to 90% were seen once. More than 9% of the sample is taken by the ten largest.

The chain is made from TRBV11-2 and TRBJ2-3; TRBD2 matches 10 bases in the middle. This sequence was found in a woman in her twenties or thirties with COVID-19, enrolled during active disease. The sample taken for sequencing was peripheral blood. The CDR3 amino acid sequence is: CASSLALAGSSYPDTQYF. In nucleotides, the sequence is TGTGCCAGCAGCTTAGCACTAGCGGGATCTTCTTACCCAGATACGCAGTATTTT.